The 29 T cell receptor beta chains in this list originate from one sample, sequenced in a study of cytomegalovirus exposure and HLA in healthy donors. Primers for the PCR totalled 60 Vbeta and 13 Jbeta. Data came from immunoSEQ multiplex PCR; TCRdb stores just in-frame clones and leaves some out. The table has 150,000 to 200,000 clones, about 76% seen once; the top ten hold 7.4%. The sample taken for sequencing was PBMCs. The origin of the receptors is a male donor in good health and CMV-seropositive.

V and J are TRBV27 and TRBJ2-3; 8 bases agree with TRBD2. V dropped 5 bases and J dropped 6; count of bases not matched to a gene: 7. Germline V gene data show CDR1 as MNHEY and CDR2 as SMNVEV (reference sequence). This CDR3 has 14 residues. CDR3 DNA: TGTGCCAGCAGTAAGCGGGGGTATACCGATACGCAGTATTTT. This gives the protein CASSKRGYTDTQYF.

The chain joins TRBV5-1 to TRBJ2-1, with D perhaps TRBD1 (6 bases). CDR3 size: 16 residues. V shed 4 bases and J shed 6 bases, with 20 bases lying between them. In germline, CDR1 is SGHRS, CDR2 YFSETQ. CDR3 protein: CASSQIVGSTGNEQFF. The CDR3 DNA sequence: TGCGCCAGCAGCCAGATAGTCGGATCGACAGGCAATGAGCAGTTCTTC.

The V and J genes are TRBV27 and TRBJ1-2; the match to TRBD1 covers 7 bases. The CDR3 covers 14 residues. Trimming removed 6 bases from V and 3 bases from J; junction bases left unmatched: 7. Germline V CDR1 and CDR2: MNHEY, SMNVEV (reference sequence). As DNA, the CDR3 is TGTGCCAGCAGGCTACAGGGGACGGACTATGGCTACACCTTC. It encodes CASRLQGTDYGYTF.

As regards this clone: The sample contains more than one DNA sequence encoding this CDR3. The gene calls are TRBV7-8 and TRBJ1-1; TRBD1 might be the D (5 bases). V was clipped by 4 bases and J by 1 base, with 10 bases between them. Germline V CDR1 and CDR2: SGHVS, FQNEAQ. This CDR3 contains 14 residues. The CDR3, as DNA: TGTGCCAGCAGCTCCAGGGAAGGGAACACTGAAGCTTTCTTT. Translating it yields CASSSREGNTEAFF.

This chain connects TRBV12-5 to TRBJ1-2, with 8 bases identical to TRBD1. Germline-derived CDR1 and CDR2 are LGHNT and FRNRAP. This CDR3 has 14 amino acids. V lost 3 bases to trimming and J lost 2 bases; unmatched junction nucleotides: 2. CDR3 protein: CASGFNRGNYGYTF. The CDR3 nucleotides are TGTGCTAGTGGTTTTAACAGGGGGAACTATGGCTACACCTTC.

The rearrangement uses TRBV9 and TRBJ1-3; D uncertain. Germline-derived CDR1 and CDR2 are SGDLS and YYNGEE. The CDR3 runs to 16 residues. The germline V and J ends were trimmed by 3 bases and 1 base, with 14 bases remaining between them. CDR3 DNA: TGTGCCAGCAGCGCGAAACTAGGAGGGTCTGGAAACACCATATATTTT. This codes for CASSAKLGGSGNTIYF.

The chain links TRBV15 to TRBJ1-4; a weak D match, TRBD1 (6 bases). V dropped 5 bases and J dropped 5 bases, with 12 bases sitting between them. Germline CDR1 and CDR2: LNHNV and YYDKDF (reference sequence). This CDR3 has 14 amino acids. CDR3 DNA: TGTGCCACCAGCCGGACAGCGAGAAATGAAAAACTGTTTTTT. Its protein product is CATSRTARNEKLFF.

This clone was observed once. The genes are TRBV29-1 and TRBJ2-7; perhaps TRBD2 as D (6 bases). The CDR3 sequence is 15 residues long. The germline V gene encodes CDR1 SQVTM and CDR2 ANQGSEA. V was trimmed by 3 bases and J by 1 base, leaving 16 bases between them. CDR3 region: CSVDLPGLPSYEQYF. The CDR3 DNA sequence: TGCAGCGTTGACCTACCGGGACTTCCTTCCTACGAGCAGTACTTC.

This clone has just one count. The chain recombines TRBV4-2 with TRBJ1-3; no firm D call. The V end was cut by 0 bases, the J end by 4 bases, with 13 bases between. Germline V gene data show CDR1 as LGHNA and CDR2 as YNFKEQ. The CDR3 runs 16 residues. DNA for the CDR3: TGTGCCAGCAGCCAAGATCCGGCTCCAGGAGGAAACACCATATATTTT. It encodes CASSQDPAPGGNTIYF.

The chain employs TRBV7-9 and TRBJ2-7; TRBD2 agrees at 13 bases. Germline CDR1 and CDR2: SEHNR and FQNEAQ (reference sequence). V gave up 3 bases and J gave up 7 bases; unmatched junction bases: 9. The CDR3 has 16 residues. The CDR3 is CASSFGTSGISGEQYF. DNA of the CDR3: TGTGCCAGCAGCTTTGGGACTAGCGGGATCTCGGGGGAGCAGTACTTC.

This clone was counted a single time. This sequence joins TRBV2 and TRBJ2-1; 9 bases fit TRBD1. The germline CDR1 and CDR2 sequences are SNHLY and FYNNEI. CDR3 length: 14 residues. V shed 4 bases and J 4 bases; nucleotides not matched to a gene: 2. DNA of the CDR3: TGTGCCAGCAGTGTCGGGACAGGGTACAATGAGCAGTTCTTC. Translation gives CASSVGTGYNEQFF.

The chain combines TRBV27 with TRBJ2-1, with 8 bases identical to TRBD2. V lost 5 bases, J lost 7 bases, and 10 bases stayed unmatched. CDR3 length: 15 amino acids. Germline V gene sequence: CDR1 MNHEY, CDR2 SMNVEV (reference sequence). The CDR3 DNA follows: TGTGCCAGCAGTACCGCGGGGGGCGGTTTGAATGAGCAGTTCTTC. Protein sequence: CASSTAGGGLNEQFF.

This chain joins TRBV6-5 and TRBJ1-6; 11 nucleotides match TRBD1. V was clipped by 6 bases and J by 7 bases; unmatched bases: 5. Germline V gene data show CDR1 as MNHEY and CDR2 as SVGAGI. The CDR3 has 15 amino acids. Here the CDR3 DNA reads TGTGCCAGCAGCCGCGGGACAGGGGGGAATTCACCCCTCCACTTT. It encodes CASSRGTGGNSPLHF.

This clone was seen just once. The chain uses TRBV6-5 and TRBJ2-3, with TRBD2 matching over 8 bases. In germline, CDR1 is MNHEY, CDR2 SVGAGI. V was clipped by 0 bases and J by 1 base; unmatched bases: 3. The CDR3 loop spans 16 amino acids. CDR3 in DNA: TGTGCCAGCAGTTACTCGGGGCGGGGGGGCACAGATACGCAGTATTTT. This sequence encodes CASSYSGRGGTDTQYF.

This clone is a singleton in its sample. CDR3 in amino acids: CAWTHGQGSKNIQYF. As DNA, the CDR3 is TGTGCCTGGACCCATGGCCAGGGCTCCAAAAACATTCAGTACTTC. The chain carries TRBV30 and TRBJ2-4, with TRBD1 as a possible D gene (5 bases). V gave up 4 bases and J gave up 2 bases, with 15 bases separating them. The CDR3 has 15 amino acids. The germline V gene has CDR1 GTSNPN and CDR2 SVGIG (reference sequence).

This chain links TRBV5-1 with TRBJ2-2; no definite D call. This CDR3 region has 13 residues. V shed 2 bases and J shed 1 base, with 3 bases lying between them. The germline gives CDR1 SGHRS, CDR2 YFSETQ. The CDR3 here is CASSLQNTGELFF. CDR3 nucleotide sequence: TGCGCCAGCAGCTTACAGAACACCGGGGAGCTGTTTTTT.

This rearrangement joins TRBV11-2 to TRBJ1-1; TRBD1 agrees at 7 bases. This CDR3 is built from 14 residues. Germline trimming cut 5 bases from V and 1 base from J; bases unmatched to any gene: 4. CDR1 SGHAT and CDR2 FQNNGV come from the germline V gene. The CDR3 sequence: CASSHGTANTEAFF. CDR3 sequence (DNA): TGTGCCAGCAGCCATGGGACAGCGAACACTGAAGCTTTCTTT.

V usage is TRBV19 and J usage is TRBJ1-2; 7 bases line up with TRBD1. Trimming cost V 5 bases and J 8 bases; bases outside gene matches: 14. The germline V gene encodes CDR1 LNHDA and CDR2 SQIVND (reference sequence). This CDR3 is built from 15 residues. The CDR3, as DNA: TGTGCCAGTAGTCCCTTAGGGACAGACCTTTGGGGCTACACCTTC. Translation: CASSPLGTDLWGYTF.

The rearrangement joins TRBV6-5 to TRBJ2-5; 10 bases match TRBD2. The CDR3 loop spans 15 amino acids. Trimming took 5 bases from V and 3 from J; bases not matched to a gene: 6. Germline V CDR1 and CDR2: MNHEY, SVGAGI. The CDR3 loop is CASSTWTSGKETQYF. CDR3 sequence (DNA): TGTGCCAGCAGTACTTGGACTAGCGGAAAAGAGACCCAGTACTTC.

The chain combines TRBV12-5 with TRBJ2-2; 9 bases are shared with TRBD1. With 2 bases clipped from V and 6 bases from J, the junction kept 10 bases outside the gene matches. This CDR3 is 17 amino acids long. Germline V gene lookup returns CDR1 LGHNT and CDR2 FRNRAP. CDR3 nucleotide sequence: TGTGCTAGTGGTTTGTCCCTTTGGACAGGGGTCCCCGGGGAGCTGTTTTTT. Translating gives CASGLSLWTGVPGELFF.

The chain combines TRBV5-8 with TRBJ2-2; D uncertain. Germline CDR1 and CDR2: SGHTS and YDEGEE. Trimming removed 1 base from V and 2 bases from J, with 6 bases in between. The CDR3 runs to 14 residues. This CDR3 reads CASSLSRNTGELFF. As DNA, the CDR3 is TGTGCCAGCAGCTTGAGCCGAAACACCGGGGAGCTGTTTTTT.

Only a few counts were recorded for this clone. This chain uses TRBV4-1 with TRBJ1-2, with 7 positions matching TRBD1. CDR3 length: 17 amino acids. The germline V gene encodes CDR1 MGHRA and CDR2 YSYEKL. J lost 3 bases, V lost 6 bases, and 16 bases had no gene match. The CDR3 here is CASSPGGLGDYDYGYTF. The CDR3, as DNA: TGCGCCAGCAGTCCAGGGGGTCTCGGGGATTATGACTATGGCTACACCTTC.

The CDR3 bases are TGTGCTGTCGGTGTCCTCTCCGGGGAGCTGTTTTTT. Its protein product is CAVGVLSGELFF. The chain carries TRBV7-7 and TRBJ2-2; D is uncertain. The germline V gene encodes CDR1 SSHAT and CDR2 FNYEAQ (reference sequence). The length of the CDR3 is 12 residues.

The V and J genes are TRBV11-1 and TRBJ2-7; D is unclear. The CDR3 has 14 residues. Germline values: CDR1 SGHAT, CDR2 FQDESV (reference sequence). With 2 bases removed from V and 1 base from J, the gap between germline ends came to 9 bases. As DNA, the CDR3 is TGTGCCAGCAGCTTATTGCGCAATTCCTACGAGCAGTACTTC. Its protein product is CASSLLRNSYEQYF.

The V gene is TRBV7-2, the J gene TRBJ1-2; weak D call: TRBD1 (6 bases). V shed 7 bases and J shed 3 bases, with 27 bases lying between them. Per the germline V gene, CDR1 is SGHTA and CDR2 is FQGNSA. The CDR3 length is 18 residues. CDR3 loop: CASTSPLGARLVDYGYTF. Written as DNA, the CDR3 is TGTGCCAGCACCTCCCCTTTGGGGGCGAGGTTGGTAGACTATGGCTACACCTTC.

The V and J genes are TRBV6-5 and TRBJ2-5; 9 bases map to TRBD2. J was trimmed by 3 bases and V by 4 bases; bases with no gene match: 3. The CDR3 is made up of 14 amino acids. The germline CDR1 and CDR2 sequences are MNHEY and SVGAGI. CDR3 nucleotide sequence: TGTGCCAGCAGTTTCCGACTAGCGGAAGAGACCCAGTACTTC. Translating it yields CASSFRLAEETQYF.

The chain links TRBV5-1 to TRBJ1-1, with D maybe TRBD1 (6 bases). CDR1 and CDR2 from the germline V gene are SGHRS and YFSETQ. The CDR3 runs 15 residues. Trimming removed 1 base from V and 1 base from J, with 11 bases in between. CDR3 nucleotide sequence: TGCGCCAGCAGCTTGTCCGGGACAACGAACACTGAAGCTTTCTTT. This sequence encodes CASSLSGTTNTEAFF.

CDR3 protein: CASSQEAQPTDTIYF. For the CDR3, the DNA is TGTGCCAGCAGCCAAGAGGCGCAACCGACAGACACCATATATTTT. The chain combines TRBV4-2 with TRBJ1-3; perhaps TRBD1 as D (5 bases). V lost 0 bases, J lost 8 bases, and 14 bases lay in between. This CDR3 contains 15 residues. CDR1 and CDR2 from the germline V gene are LGHNA and YNFKEQ.

The CDR3 loop is CASSLVQGITEAFF. CDR3 nucleotides: TGCGCCAGCAGCTTGGTCCAGGGGATCACTGAAGCTTTCTTT. This chain uses TRBV5-1 with TRBJ1-1, with D possibly being TRBD1 (6 bases). The CDR3 has 14 residues. V was pared by 0 bases and J by 4 bases, with 10 bases between. Germline V gene lookup returns CDR1 SGHRS and CDR2 YFSETQ.